The rows below give T cell receptor beta chains drawn from one sample of a study of cytomegalovirus exposure and HLA in healthy donors. The repertoire was sequenced with immunoSEQ multiplex PCR; TCRdb's copy has only in-frame clones and lacks some. The data show 150,000 to 200,000 clones, about four fifths seen once. What was sequenced was PBMCs. The source is a woman aged 25 to 45 in good health and CMV-seropositive. Each CDR3 is given without its conserved first and last residue. Each record gives: V gene, CDR3 length, CDR3 protein.

TRBV18	11	ASSLGPDTEAF
TRBV2	15	ASSGEASLWDTGELF
TRBV11-2	16	ASSYKVGWDMRNTEAF
TRBV11-2	14	ASSLPRDGSSYEQY
TRBV7-9	12	ADGPSGNTDTQY
TRBV7-2	11	ASSAYLTYEQY
TRBV5-6	12	ASSFGTGDTEAF
TRBV2	11	ASRATGKYEQY
TRBV25-1	15	ASSEGPGTSAKETQY
TRBV5-6	15	ASSSARPPNSGNTIY
TRBV27	11	ASSLYRAYEQY
TRBV7-6	16	ASSSTRRLAGGRETQY
TRBV7-9	10	SSSGQAYEQY
TRBV6-5	11	ASSVTDNYGYT
TRBV4-1	14	ASSPGTGVGNQPQH
TRBV5-4	10	ASSFERGEQF
TRBV6-1	11	ASNDWGSYEQY
TRBV4-3	13	ASSGRTARGNEQF
TRBV7-2	12	ASSLFNNNQPQH
TRBV2	10	ASRPDSWGYT
TRBV12-5	14	ASGLVLGAQGTEAF
TRBV28	11	ASSLGPNQPQH
TRBV7-2	16	ASSHFGTGASGANVLT
TRBV27	11	ASSSGLAHEQY
TRBV4-1	11	ASSPVGGSGAF
TRBV14	13	ASSQSRGSWETQY
TRBV10-3	13	AIGGGVNSYNEQF
TRBV5-6	12	ASSSTTGSTEAF
TRBV6-5	14	ASSYGGPSSYNEQF
TRBV27	13	ASKLSGRPRDEQF
TRBV4-3	12	ASSRGGVNYGYT
TRBV7-9	12	ASSLWSSYNEQF
TRBV5-1	13	ASSSWGRQDNGYT
TRBV27	12	ASSSGQGRYEQY
TRBV29-1	10	SVERISETQY
TRBV7-9	10	SSSPVDYEQY
TRBV11-1	15	ASSPLFPGTSSHEQY
TRBV28	9	ASSFSYEQY
TRBV6-1	14	ASSEGTSARSYEQY
TRBV7-2	13	ASSLEQGAAQPQH
TRBV14	12	ASSRRQENTEAF
TRBV6-4	14	ASSDSSGTLYNEQF
TRBV27	13	ASIPTTSSYNEQF
TRBV7-9	13	ASSSGQGTNTEAF
TRBV20-1	8	SAGDEKLF
TRBV5-1	14	ASSRSGIRNTGELF
TRBV5-6	14	ASSLGLAEITDTQY
TRBV6-5	11	ASRQGAAETQY
TRBV2	9	ASLGSNEQF
TRBV5-4	13	ASSLGQGVTGELF
TRBV18	14	ASSPAMAGETYEQY